The 21 T cell receptor beta chains in this list originate from one sample, sequenced in a study of shared clonotypes between healthy human individuals. CD45RO-negative, CCR7-selected cells formed the naive CD8 fraction, which excluded terminally differentiated effector memory CD45RA+ cells. The method was immunoSEQ multiplex PCR; TCRdb's version includes in-frame clones alone and lacks a portion of them. The sample has about 600,000 clones; roughly 96% are singletons. The source material was naive CD8+ T cells sorted from blood. The source of these receptors is a young woman in good health.

The CDR3 region is CASRATDGYTQYF. For the CDR3, the DNA is TGTGCCAGCAGAGCAACCGACGGTTATACGCAGTATTTT. The chain uses TRBV2 and TRBJ2-3, with D uncertain. V shed 6 bases and J shed 7 bases, with 14 bases lying between them. The CDR3 covers 13 residues. Germline assignment: CDR1 SNHLY and CDR2 FYNNEI.

V usage is TRBV6-4 and J usage is TRBJ1-3; D gene unclear. CDR1 is MRHNA and CDR2 is SNTAGT in the germline V gene. Trimming left V 7 bases short and J 4 bases short, with 17 bases between. CDR3 size: 15 residues. The CDR3 region is CASIGPHYGGNTIYF. Written as DNA, the CDR3 is TGTGCCAGCATCGGACCCCACTACGGGGGAAACACCATATATTTT.

This chain joins TRBV15 and TRBJ1-5; TRBD1 matches at 9 bases. The CDR3 sequence is 15 residues long. CDR1 and CDR2 (germline): LNHNV, YYDKDF (reference sequence). V shed 5 bases, J shed 4 bases, and the junction held 6 bases outside the gene matches. The CDR3 reads CATSSLDRGNQPQHF. Written as DNA, the CDR3 is TGTGCCACCAGCTCCCTCGACAGGGGGAATCAGCCCCAGCATTTT. Supplemented by reference TRBV15 and TRBJ1-5, the full variable domain reads DAMVIQNPRYQVTQFGKPVTLSCSQTLNHNVMYWYQQKSSQAPKLLFHYYDKDFNNEADTPDNFQSRRPNTSFCFLDIRSPGLGDTAMYLCATSSLDRGNQPQHFGDGTRLSIL.

This chain links TRBV6-1 with TRBJ2-7; D uncertain. The ends were cut back, 3 bases at V and 0 bases at J, with 12 bases in the middle. The CDR3 length is 15 residues. In germline, CDR1 is MNHNS, CDR2 SASEGT. The CDR3 region has the DNA TGTGCCAGCAGTGACGAGGCTCTGAGCTCCTACGAGCAGTACTTC. Protein product: CASSDEALSSYEQYF.

The chain carries TRBV2 and TRBJ2-1; tentative D call: TRBD1 (5 bases). CDR1 is SNHLY and CDR2 is FYNNEI in the germline V gene. The CDR3 totals 17 residues. V was trimmed by 0 bases and J by 0 bases, leaving 12 bases between them. Here the CDR3 DNA reads TGTGCCAGCAGTGAAGCGCAAGGGGCAACCTCCTACAATGAGCAGTTCTTC. Its protein is CASSEAQGATSYNEQFF. Complete variable domain (other parts from reference TRBV2 and TRBJ2-1): EPEVTQTPSHQVTQMGQEVILRCVPISNHLYFYWYRQILGQKVEFLVSFYNNEISEKSEIFDDQFSVERPDGSNFTLKIRSTKLEDSAMYFCASSEAQGATSYNEQFFGPGTRLTVL.

The chain employs TRBV27 and TRBJ2-5, with TRBD2 as a possible D gene (5 bases). V lost 3 bases and J lost 4, with 12 bases in between. The germline V gene has CDR1 MNHEY and CDR2 SMNVEV (reference sequence). The CDR3 has 14 amino acids. CDR3 bases: TGTGCCAGCAGTTTCTTGGCTAGCATAGAGACCCAGTACTTC. Its protein product is CASSFLASIETQYF.

The rearrangement links TRBV7-3 to TRBJ2-7, with 11 bases fitting TRBD2. CDR1 and CDR2 (germline): SGHTA, FQGTGA. J lost 7 bases, V lost 3 bases, and 8 bases had no gene match. This CDR3 has 15 residues. This CDR3 reads CASSLTSGIGGEQYF. The CDR3 bases are TGTGCCAGCAGCTTGACTAGCGGGATCGGTGGGGAGCAGTACTTC.

The V call is TRBV2, the J call TRBJ2-1; TRBD2 matches at 9 bases. Germline assignment: CDR1 SNHLY and CDR2 FYNNEI. The CDR3 consists of 14 residues. Trimming at V came to 9 bases and at J to 2 bases, leaving 5 bases not matched to a gene. CDR3 in DNA: TGTGCCAGGGTAAGCGGGAGGCCCTACAATGAGCAGTTCTTC. Its translation: CARVSGRPYNEQFF.

This clone was seen a single time. CDR3 amino acids: CASSLSTGELGNEQFF. CDR3 nucleotides: TGTGCCAGCAGTTTATCGACCGGCGAATTGGGCAATGAGCAGTTCTTC. The chain joins TRBV27 to TRBJ2-1; D remains unclear. The CDR3 runs 16 residues. V shed 0 bases and J shed 6 bases, with 15 bases lying between them. The germline CDR1 and CDR2 sequences are MNHEY and SMNVEV (reference sequence).

V usage is TRBV28 and J usage is TRBJ2-7; TRBD2 might be the D (5 bases). V lost 5 bases and J lost 3, with 17 bases in between. Germline V gene sequence: CDR1 MDHEN, CDR2 SYDVKM. This CDR3 contains 15 residues. For the CDR3, the DNA is TGTGCCAGCAGTAACCGGGTCGAACTAGGCTACGAGCAGTACTTC. As protein: CASSNRVELGYEQYF.

J is TRBJ2-3 and V is TRBV28, with 7 bases aligning to TRBD1. CDR1 is MDHEN and CDR2 is SYDVKM in the germline V gene. The CDR3 spans 18 residues. V was pared by 7 bases and J by 0 bases, with 16 bases of the junction left unmatched. CDR3: CASKLRPGTAGSTDTQYF. As DNA, the CDR3 is TGTGCCAGCAAACTTCGACCCGGGACAGCTGGGAGCACAGATACGCAGTATTTT.

The chain is built from TRBV21-1 and TRBJ1-5. TRBV21-1 is tagged as a pseudogene. This CDR3 is 15 amino acids long. The CDR3 nucleotides are TGTGCCAGCAGCCATTTTACCCACCGGAGGAAGCCCCAGCATTTT. This translates into CASSHFTHRRKPQHF.

The V and J genes are TRBV6-5 and TRBJ2-5; perhaps TRBD1 as D (6 bases). Trimming stripped 2 bases from V and 5 bases from J, with 12 bases between. The CDR3 length is 14 residues. CDR1 and CDR2 (germline): MNHEY, SVGAGI. The CDR3 spells CASSYTTGFETQYF. The CDR3 nucleotides read TGTGCCAGCAGTTACACTACAGGGTTCGAGACCCAGTACTTC.

The chain uses TRBV13 and TRBJ2-5; no reliable D call. The V end lost 6 bases, the J end lost 5 bases, and 13 bases lay between the germline ends. This CDR3 is 13 amino acids long. Germline CDR1 PRHDT, CDR2 FYEKMQ (reference sequence). The CDR3 DNA sequence: TGTGCCAGCAGTACCAACCTGGGGGAGACCCAGTACTTC. Its translation is CASSTNLGETQYF.

The chain combines TRBV7-9 with TRBJ1-2, with D maybe TRBD1 (5 bases). The CDR3 extends over 12 amino acids. Trimming took 11 bases from V and 8 from J, leaving 18 bases between them. Germline V gives CDR1 SEHNR, CDR2 FQNEAQ (reference sequence). The CDR3 region is CALGAGVDGYTF. The CDR3 DNA reads as TGTGCCTTAGGGGCCGGGGTTGACGGCTACACCTTC.

The chain recombines TRBV2 with TRBJ1-6; a possible D gene is TRBD1 (5 bases). V lost 10 bases and J lost 7, with 14 bases in between. This CDR3 is built from 13 residues. Germline V lookup: CDR1 SNHLY, CDR2 FYNNEI. CDR3 sequence: CATRDHPNSPLHF. The CDR3 DNA reads TGTGCCACCAGGGATCATCCGAATTCACCCCTCCACTTT.

CDR3 nucleotide sequence: TGTGCCAGCAGCCTCCCTCTCCTAGCGGGAGAAGGTTTAGTTAATGAGCAGTTCTTC. Its protein product is CASSLPLLAGEGLVNEQFF. This sequence joins TRBV28 and TRBJ2-1; 10 bases agree with TRBD2. This CDR3 is 19 amino acids long. CDR1 MDHEN and CDR2 SYDVKM come from the germline V gene. V shed 6 bases, J shed 7 bases, and the junction held 21 bases outside the gene matches.

The rearrangement links TRBV2 to TRBJ2-1; the match to TRBD2 covers 13 bases. J lost 7 bases, V lost 6 bases, and 6 bases had no gene match. CDR3 length: 15 residues. From germline, CDR1 is SNHLY and CDR2 FYNNEI. The CDR3 nucleotides read TGTGCCAGCAGGGAGGGACTAGCGGGAATTAATGAGCAGTTCTTC. Encoded protein: CASREGLAGINEQFF.

The chain links TRBV4-1 to TRBJ2-3, with 8 bases matching TRBD2. CDR1 and CDR2 (germline): MGHRA, YSYEKL. V lost 3 bases and J lost 2; bases outside the gene matches: 10. This CDR3 has 17 amino acids. DNA for the CDR3: TGCGCCAGCAGCCATCCACAACTAGCGGCTAACACAGATACGCAGTATTTT. This codes for CASSHPQLAANTDTQYF.

This clone is a singleton in its sample. The V gene is TRBV6-1, the J gene TRBJ2-7; D perhaps matches TRBD1 (6 bases). Per the germline V gene, CDR1 is MNHNS and CDR2 is SASEGT. There are 12 residues in the CDR3. V dropped 6 bases and J dropped 3 bases, with 9 bases sitting between them. CDR3: CASRPDSYEQYF. In DNA, the CDR3 is TGTGCCAGCAGGCCGGACAGCTACGAGCAGTACTTC.

Only one count was recorded for this clone. The chain links TRBV28 to TRBJ2-7; D is unclear. Germline V lookup: CDR1 MDHEN, CDR2 SYDVKM. The CDR3 totals 11 residues. V lost 4 bases and J lost 9, with 10 bases in between. DNA for the CDR3: TGTGCCAGCAGTTCCCGACAAGGGCAGTACTTC. The encoded protein is CASSSRQGQYF.